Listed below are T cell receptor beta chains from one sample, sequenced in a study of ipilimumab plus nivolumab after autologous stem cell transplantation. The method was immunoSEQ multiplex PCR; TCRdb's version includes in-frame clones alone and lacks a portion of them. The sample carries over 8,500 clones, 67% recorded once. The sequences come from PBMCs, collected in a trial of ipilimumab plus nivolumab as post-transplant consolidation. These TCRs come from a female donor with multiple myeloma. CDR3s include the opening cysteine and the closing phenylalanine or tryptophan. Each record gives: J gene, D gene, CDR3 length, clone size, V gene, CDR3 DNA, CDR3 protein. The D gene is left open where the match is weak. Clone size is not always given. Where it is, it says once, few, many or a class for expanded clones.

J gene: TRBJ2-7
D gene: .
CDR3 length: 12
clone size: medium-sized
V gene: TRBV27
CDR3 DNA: TGTGCCAGCAGTATACCAAGCGGTGCGCAGTACTTC
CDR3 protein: CASSIPSGAQYF

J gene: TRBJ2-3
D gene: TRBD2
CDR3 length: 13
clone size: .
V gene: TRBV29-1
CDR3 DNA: TGCAGCGGGATAGCGGGAGCAGGAGATACGCAGTATTTT
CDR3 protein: CSGIAGAGDTQYF

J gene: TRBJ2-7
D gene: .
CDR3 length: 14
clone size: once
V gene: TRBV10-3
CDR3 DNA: TGTGCCCTCCGCCGGGACTCCGGCTCCTACGAGCAGTACTTC
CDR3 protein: CALRRDSGSYEQYF

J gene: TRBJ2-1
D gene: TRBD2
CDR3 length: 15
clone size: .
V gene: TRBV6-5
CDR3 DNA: TGTGCCAGCAGTCCAGCGGGAGGGGCCTACAATGAGCAGTTCTTC
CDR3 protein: CASSPAGGAYNEQFF

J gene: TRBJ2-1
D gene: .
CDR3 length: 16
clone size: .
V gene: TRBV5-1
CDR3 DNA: TGCGCCAGCAGCCAGACAGGCCTGAGCTCCTACAATGAGCAGTTCTTC
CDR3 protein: CASSQTGLSSYNEQFF

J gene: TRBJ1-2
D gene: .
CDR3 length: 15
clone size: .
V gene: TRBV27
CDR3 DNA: TGTGCCAGCGGGTCTTATATAGAAGCAGCCTATGGCTACACCTTC
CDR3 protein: CASGSYIEAAYGYTF

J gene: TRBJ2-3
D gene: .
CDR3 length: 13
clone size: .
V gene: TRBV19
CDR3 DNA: TGTGCCAGTAGCGGGGCCCCCACAGATACGCAGTATTTT
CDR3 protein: CASSGAPTDTQYF

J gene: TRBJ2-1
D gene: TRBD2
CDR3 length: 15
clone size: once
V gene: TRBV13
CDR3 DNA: TGTGCCAGCAGCTTAGGGCGCGGGAGTACGTTTGAGCAGTTCTTC
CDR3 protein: CASSLGRGSTFEQFF

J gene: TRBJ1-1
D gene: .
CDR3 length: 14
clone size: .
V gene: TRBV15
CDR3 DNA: TGTGCCACCAGCAGCCCCCCCGGGAGCACTGAAGCTTTCTTT
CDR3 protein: CATSSPPGSTEAFF

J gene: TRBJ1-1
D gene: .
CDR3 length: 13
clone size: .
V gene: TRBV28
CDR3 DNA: TGTGCCAGCAATGGCGCCCGGGGTACTGAAGCTTTCTTT
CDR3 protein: CASNGARGTEAFF

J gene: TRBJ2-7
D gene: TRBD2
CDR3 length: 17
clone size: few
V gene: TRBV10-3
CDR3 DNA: TGTGCCATCAGTGGGACTAGCGGGAGCGGGGGCCTCTACGAGCAGTACTTC
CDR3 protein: CAISGTSGSGGLYEQYF

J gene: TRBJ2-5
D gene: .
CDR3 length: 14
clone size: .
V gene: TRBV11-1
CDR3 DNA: TGTGCCAGCAGCTTAGGAGGGACTCAAGAGACCCAGTACTTC
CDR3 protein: CASSLGGTQETQYF

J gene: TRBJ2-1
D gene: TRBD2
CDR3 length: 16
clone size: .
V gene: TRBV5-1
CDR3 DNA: TGCGCCAGCAGCGGGCGGGGGGGAGACTCCTACAATGAGCAGTTCTTC
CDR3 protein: CASSGRGGDSYNEQFF

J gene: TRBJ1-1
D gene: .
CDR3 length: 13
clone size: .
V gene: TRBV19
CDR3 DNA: TGTGCCAGTAGTATATGGGGTAACACTGAAGCTTTCTTT
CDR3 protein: CASSIWGNTEAFF

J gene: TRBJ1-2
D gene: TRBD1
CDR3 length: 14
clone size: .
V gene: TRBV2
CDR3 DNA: TGTGCCAGCAGTGAGGCCAGGGGGGCCTATGGCTACACCTTC
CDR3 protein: CASSEARGAYGYTF

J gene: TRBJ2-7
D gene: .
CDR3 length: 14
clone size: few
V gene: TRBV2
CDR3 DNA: TGTGCCAGCAGTGAATATCAGGACCTTGGAGAGCAGTACTTC
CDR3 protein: CASSEYQDLGEQYF

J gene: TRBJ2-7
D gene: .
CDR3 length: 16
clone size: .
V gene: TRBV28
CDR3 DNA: TGTGCCAGCAGTTTACGGGGAGTTGACACACACTACGAGCAGTACTTC
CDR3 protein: CASSLRGVDTHYEQYF